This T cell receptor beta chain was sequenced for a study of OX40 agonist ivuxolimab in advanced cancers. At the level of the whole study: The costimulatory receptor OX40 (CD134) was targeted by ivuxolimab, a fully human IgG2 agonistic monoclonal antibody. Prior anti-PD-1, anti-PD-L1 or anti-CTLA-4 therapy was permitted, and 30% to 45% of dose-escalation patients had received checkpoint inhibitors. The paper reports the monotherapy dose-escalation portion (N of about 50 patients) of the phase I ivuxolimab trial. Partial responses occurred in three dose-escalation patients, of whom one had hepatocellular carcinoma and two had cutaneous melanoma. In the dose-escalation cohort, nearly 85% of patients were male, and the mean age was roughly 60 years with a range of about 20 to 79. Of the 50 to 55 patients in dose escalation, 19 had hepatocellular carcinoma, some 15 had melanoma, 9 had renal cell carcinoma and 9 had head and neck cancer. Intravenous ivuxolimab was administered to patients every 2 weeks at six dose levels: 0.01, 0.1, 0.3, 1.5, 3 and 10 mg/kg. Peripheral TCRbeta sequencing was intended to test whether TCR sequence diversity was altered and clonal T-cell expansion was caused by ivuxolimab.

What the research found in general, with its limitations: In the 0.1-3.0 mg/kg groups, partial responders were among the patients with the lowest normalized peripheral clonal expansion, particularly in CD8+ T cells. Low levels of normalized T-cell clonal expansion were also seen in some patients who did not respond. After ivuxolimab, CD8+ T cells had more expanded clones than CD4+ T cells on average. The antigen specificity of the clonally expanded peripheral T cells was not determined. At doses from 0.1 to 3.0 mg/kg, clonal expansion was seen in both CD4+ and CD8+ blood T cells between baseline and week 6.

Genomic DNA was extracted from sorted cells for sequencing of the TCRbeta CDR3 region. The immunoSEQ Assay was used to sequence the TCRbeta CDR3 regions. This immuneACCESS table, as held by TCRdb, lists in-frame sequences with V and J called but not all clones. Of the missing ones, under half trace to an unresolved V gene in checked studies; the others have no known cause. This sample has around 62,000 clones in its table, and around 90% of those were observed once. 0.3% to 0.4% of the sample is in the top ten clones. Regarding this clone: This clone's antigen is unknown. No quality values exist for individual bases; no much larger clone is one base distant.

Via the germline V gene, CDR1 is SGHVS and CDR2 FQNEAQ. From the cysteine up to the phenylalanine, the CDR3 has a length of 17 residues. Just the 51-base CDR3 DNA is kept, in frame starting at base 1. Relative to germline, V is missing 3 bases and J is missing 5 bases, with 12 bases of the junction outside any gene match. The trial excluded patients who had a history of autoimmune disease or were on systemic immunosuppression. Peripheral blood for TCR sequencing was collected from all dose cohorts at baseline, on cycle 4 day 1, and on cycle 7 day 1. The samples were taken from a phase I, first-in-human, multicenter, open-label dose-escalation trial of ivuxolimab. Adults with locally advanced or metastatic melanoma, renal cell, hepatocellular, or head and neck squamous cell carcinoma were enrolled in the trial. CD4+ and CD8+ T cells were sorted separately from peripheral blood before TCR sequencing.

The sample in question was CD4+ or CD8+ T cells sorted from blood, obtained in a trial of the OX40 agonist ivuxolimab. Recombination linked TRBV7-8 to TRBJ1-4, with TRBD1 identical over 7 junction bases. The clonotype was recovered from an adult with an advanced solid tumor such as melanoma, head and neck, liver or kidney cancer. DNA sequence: TGTGCCAGCAGCTTCGCTCATCCGGGACAGCGAAATGAAAAACTGTTTTTT. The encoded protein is CASSFAHPGQRNEKLFF.